This T cell receptor (beta chain) is drawn from a study of OX40 agonist ivuxolimab in advanced cancers. About the full investigation: Ivuxolimab, which targeted the costimulatory receptor OX40 (CD134), was an agonistic, fully human IgG2 monoclonal antibody. Intravenous ivuxolimab was administered to patients every 2 weeks at six dose levels: 0.01, 0.1, 0.3, 1.5, 3 and 10 mg/kg. Of the approximately 54 dose-escalation patients, hepatocellular carcinoma was present in some 19, melanoma in around 15, renal cell carcinoma in 9 and head and neck cancer in 9. The dose-escalation cohort was 82.7% male with a mean age of around 64 years, ranging from roughly 20 to 85. Patients were allowed to have had prior anti-PD-1, anti-PD-L1 or anti-CTLA-4 therapy, and around 37% of the dose-escalation patients had previously received checkpoint inhibitors. Partial responses occurred in three dose-escalation patients, of whom one had hepatocellular carcinoma and two had cutaneous melanoma. Peripheral TCRbeta sequencing was intended to test whether TCR sequence diversity was altered and clonal T-cell expansion was caused by ivuxolimab. The monotherapy dose-escalation portion (N ≈ 50 patients) of the phase I ivuxolimab trial is reported in the paper.

The trial excluded patients who had a history of autoimmune disease or who were on systemic immunosuppression. In every dose cohort, peripheral blood was drawn for TCR sequencing at baseline, cycle 4 day 1, and cycle 7 day 1. Samples were obtained from an open-label, multicenter, first-in-human phase I dose-escalation trial of ivuxolimab. Adults with locally advanced or metastatic head and neck squamous cell, hepatocellular, melanoma or renal cell carcinoma were enrolled in the trial. Before TCR sequencing, CD4+ and CD8+ T cells were separately sorted from peripheral blood. From a lookup of the germline V gene, CDR1 and CDR2 are SGHTA and FQGNSA. The V end loses 2 bases and the J end loses 3 bases, and a stretch of 7 bases separates them. The CDR3 numbers 13 residues from cysteine through phenylalanine. Of all the DNA, just the CDR3 is kept, 39 bases in frame from base 1. Overall results and qualifications from the work: Partial responders in the 0.1-3.0 mg/kg groups had among the lowest normalized peripheral clonal expansion, especially among CD8+ T cells. Low levels of normalized T-cell clonal expansion were also seen in some nonresponding patients. The antigen specificity of the clonally expanded peripheral T cells was not determined. At doses of 0.1 to 3.0 mg/kg, clonal expansion of both CD4+ and CD8+ blood T cells was observed from baseline to week 6. After ivuxolimab, CD8+ T cells had more expanded clones than CD4+ T cells on average.

Genomic DNA was isolated from the sorted cells so that the TCRbeta CDR3 region could be sequenced. TCRbeta CDR3 regions were sequenced using the immunoSEQ Assay. TCRdb took this table from immuneACCESS and kept in-frame rearrangements with V and J called. Such tables lack part of the clones; where checked against another copy, unresolved V genes explain under half of the gap, and the rest is unexplained. This sample has around 150,000 clones in its table, and roughly 92% of those were observed once. The ten biggest clones cover approximately 0.3% of the sample. Notes on this clone: There is no known antigen for this receptor. Base qualities are not at hand, and no much larger clone is one base apart.

The rearranged segments are TRBV7-2 and TRBJ1-2; there is no confident call for the D gene. The source of this sequence is an adult with an advanced solid tumor such as melanoma, head and neck, liver or kidney cancer. The specimen was CD4+ or CD8+ T cells sorted from blood, collected in a trial of the OX40 agonist ivuxolimab. The CDR3 protein sequence reads: CASSLTTDYGYTF. The DNA reads as follows: TGTGCCAGCAGCTTAACAACAGACTATGGCTACACCTTC.